Included here is one T cell receptor beta chain sequence, with context. About 0.5 to 1 ug RNA was reverse transcribed with random hexamers. TCRdb called the immunoSEQ multiplex PCR reads again in MiXCR, with one record for every CDR3 protein. The sample shows over 120,000 distinct CDR3 sequences, around 93% of them seen only once. In germline, CDR1 is MDHEN, CDR2 SYDVKM. The CDR3 length is 15 residues. V lost 6 bases to trimming and J lost 4 bases; unmatched junction nucleotides: 10. Patients with Susac syndrome met the recently defined diagnostic criteria for definite or probable disease. This sample was taken from a study of CD8 T cells in Susac syndrome. Study-wide context: Active disease was present in roughly six of the sequenced Susac syndrome patients, whereas roughly 8 of them were in remission.

This receptor was obtained from a human donor with Susac syndrome. The sample consisted of CD4+ T cells from PBMCs. The V and J genes are TRBV28 and TRBJ2-3, with 7 bases that match TRBD1. For the CDR3, the DNA is TGTGCCAGCAGACGACAGGGCCATCCGGCAGATACGCAGTATTTT. It encodes CASRRQGHPADTQYF.